These 21 T cell receptor beta chains were all obtained from the same sample, sequenced in a study of blood T cell repertoires in COVID-19. Using immunoSEQ multiplex PCR, the repertoire was profiled, and TCRdb retains in-frame clones only, with some absent. This table has around 200,000 clones, 89% appearing once. The sequencing sample was made of peripheral blood. Every receptor here comes from a middle-aged man with acute or convalescent COVID-19.

The sample holds a few counts of this clone. The same CDR3 also results from other DNA sequences found in this sample. The CDR3 sequence: CASSFGGSPLHF. CDR3 sequence (DNA): TGTGCCAGCAGTTTTGGCGGCTCACCCCTCCACTTT. The genes are TRBV27 and TRBJ1-6, with no clear D. The germline gives CDR1 MNHEY, CDR2 SMNVEV (reference sequence). The CDR3 is 12 residues long. Trimming took 3 bases from V and 10 from J, leaving 7 bases between them.

With regard to this clone: One end of the junction does not line up with germline, which may come from a read error. V and J are TRBV7-7 and TRBJ2-1, with D perhaps TRBD2 (6 bases). The CDR3 spans 13 residues. Germline lookup yields CDR1 SSHAT and CDR2 FNYEAQ (reference sequence). This chain's CDR3 is CASSLGLASEQFF. The CDR3 coding sequence is TGTGCTAGCAGCTTAGGCCTAGCGAGTGAGCAGTTCTTC.

The J gene is TRBJ1-1, the V gene TRBV5-6; tentatively, D is TRBD1 (6 bases). The V and J ends lost 5 bases and 0 bases respectively, with 17 bases between them. The germline CDR1 and CDR2 sequences are SGHDT and YYEEEE. The CDR3 length is 16 residues. CDR3 coding DNA: TGTGCCAGCAGGGCAGAATTCAGGGGCGTGAACACTGAAGCTTTCTTT. Protein product: CASRAEFRGVNTEAFF.

This rearrangement joins TRBV10-3 to TRBJ2-1, with 14 nucleotides matching TRBD2. Germline loops: CDR1 ENHRY, CDR2 SYGVKD. This CDR3 is 15 amino acids long. J gave up 8 bases and V 6 bases, and 6 bases lay outside the gene matches. CDR3 nucleotides: TGTGCCATCAGCGCTGGACTAGCGGGGGGCGATGAGCAGTTCTTC. Translating it yields CAISAGLAGGDEQFF.

The chain combines TRBV18 with TRBJ1-3, with 10 bases fitting TRBD1. The CDR3 spans 15 residues. J gave up 4 bases and V 3 bases, and 3 bases lay outside the gene matches. CDR1 and CDR2 (germline): KGHSH, LQKENI. This chain's CDR3 is CASSPGTGDGNTIYF. In nucleotides, the CDR3 is TGTGCCAGCTCACCCGGGACAGGGGACGGAAACACCATATATTTT.

This chain uses TRBV2 with TRBJ2-3, with 10 bases aligning to TRBD1. V shed 6 bases and J 3 bases; nucleotides not matched to a gene: 3. Germline V lookup: CDR1 SNHLY, CDR2 FYNNEI. The CDR3 contains 14 residues. Here the CDR3 reads CASRGTGVTDTQYF. CDR3 DNA sequence: TGTGCCAGCAGAGGGACAGGGGTGACAGATACGCAGTATTTT.

The V and J genes are TRBV6-4 and TRBJ1-2; D is perhaps TRBD1 (6 bases). Germline V lookup: CDR1 MRHNA, CDR2 SNTAGT. CDR3 length: 13 residues. V shed 6 bases and J shed 7 bases, with 15 bases lying between them. CDR3 protein: CASRSGTQTGYTF. The CDR3, as DNA: TGTGCCAGCAGGAGTGGGACACAGACTGGCTACACCTTC.

This chain uses TRBV19 with TRBJ2-7, with D perhaps matching TRBD1 (5 bases). Per germline, CDR1 LNHDA and CDR2 SQIVND (reference sequence). Trimming took off 3 bases at V and 3 bases at J, with 6 bases between the two ends. This CDR3 has 12 residues. CDR3 region: CASSMQGYEQYF. In DNA, the CDR3 is TGTGCCAGTAGTATGCAGGGCTACGAGCAGTACTTC. Supplemented by reference TRBV19 and TRBJ2-7, the full variable domain reads DGGITQSPKYLFRKEGQNVTLSCEQNLNHDAMYWYRQDPGQGLRLIYYSQIVNDFQKGDIAEGYSVSREKKESFPLTVTSAQKNPTAFYLCASSMQGYEQYFGPGTRLTVT.

The chain employs TRBV6-6 and TRBJ2-7; D possibly corresponds to TRBD2 (5 bases). This CDR3 has 12 residues. V lost 5 bases and J lost 3, with 8 bases in between. Germline loops: CDR1 MNHNY, CDR2 SVGAGI (reference sequence). In DNA, the CDR3 is TGTGCCAGCAGTGAGGGATACTACGAGCAGTACTTC. This gives the protein CASSEGYYEQYF.

A few counts support this clone. The chain employs TRBV7-9 and TRBJ1-4, with 9 positions matching TRBD1. The CDR3 loop spans 14 amino acids. The germline CDR1 and CDR2 sequences are SEHNR and FQNEAQ (reference sequence). V lost 1 base and J lost 8; bases outside the gene matches: 2. The CDR3 is CASSLGTGVEKLFF. CDR3 in DNA: TGTGCCAGCAGCTTAGGGACAGGGGTCGAAAAACTGTTTTTT. The full variable domain, in which reference TRBV7-9 and TRBJ1-4 provide the parts outside the CDR3, is DTGVSQNPRHKITKRGQNVTFRCDPISEHNRLYWYRQTLGQGPEFLTYFQNEAQLEKSRLLSDRFSAERPKGSFSTLEIQRTEQGDSAMYLCASSLGTGVEKLFFGSGTQLSVL.

The chain couples TRBV7-3 to TRBJ2-5, with 7 bases aligning to TRBD1. The germline V gene has CDR1 SGHTA and CDR2 FQGTGA. Unmatched junction bases numbered 9, after V lost 6 bases and J lost 2 bases. The CDR3 extends over 15 amino acids. CDR3 sequence reads: CASSWGQTGQETQYF. In DNA, the CDR3 is TGTGCCAGCAGTTGGGGGCAGACAGGGCAAGAGACCCAGTACTTC.

The chain has TRBV7-9 and TRBJ2-7; D ambiguous. Trimming removed 2 bases from V and 3 bases from J, with 5 bases in between. CDR3 size: 12 residues. CDR1 SEHNR and CDR2 FQNEAQ come from the germline V gene (reference sequence). CDR3 bases: TGTGCCAGCAGCTTAAATTACTACGAGCAGTACTTC. Translating gives CASSLNYYEQYF.

The chain links TRBV25-1 to TRBJ2-2; TRBD1 matches at 9 bases. The trim removed 3 bases at V and 0 bases at J, leaving 8 bases unmatched. The germline V gene has CDR1 MGHDK and CDR2 SYGVNS. The CDR3 runs to 18 residues. The CDR3 sequence: CASSESQGAGANTGELFF. The CDR3 coding sequence is TGTGCCAGCAGTGAGTCACAGGGGGCCGGCGCGAACACCGGGGAGCTGTTTTTT. Combining the CDR3 with reference TRBV25-1 and TRBJ2-2 gives the whole variable domain EADIYQTPRYLVIGTGKKITLECSQTMGHDKMYWYQQDPGMELHLIHYSYGVNSTEKGDLSSESTVSRIRTEHFPLTLESARPSHTSQYLCASSESQGAGANTGELFFGEGSRLTVL.

The genes are TRBV15 and TRBJ1-2; TRBD1 agrees at 8 bases. Germline CDR1 reads LNHNV; CDR2 reads YYDKDF (reference sequence). This CDR3 has 13 residues. V lost 5 bases and J lost 4; bases outside the gene matches: 3. The DNA of the CDR3 is TGTGCCACCAGCCTGGACAGGGTCTATGGCTACACCTTC. It specifies CATSLDRVYGYTF. The full variable domain, in which reference TRBV15 and TRBJ1-2 provide the parts outside the CDR3, is DAMVIQNPRYQVTQFGKPVTLSCSQTLNHNVMYWYQQKSSQAPKLLFHYYDKDFNNEADTPDNFQSRRPNTSFCFLDIRSPGLGDTAMYLCATSLDRVYGYTFGSGTRLTVV.

The chain carries TRBV5-1 and TRBJ2-7; tentatively, D is TRBD2 (5 bases). The CDR3 has 14 amino acids. The germline CDR1 and CDR2 sequences are SGHRS and YFSETQ. V shed 0 bases and J shed 5 bases, with 12 bases lying between them. The CDR3, as DNA: TGCGCCAGCAGCTTGGGGCCGGGGTCAGACGAGCAGTACTTC. It is translated as CASSLGPGSDEQYF.

CDR3 residues: CASSPDRGYEKLFF. The CDR3 bases are TGCGCCAGCAGCCCGGACAGGGGGTATGAAAAACTGTTTTTT. The chain has TRBV5-1 and TRBJ1-4, with 10 bases matching TRBD1. The germline V gene has CDR1 SGHRS and CDR2 YFSETQ. V trimming: 4 bases; J trimming: 6 bases; junction bases outside the gene matches: 3. The CDR3 sequence is 14 residues long.

The V and J genes are TRBV2 and TRBJ2-7, with TRBD2 identical over 12 bases. V gave up 2 bases and J gave up 9 bases; unmatched junction bases: 8. The germline CDR1 and CDR2 sequences are SNHLY and FYNNEI. The CDR3 is 15 amino acids. CDR3 in amino acids: CASSESLAGGKGQYF. In DNA form, the CDR3 reads TGTGCCAGCAGTGAATCCCTAGCGGGGGGGAAAGGGCAGTACTTC.

The chain carries TRBV7-9 and TRBJ2-7; 15 nucleotides line up with TRBD2. The CDR3 has 16 amino acids. Germline trimming cut 5 bases from V and 6 bases from J; bases unmatched to any gene: 8. Germline V CDR1 and CDR2: SEHNR, FQNEAQ (reference sequence). The CDR3 region has the DNA TGTGCCAGCAGCCACAGGACTAGCGGGGGGGTAGGCGAGCAGTACTTC. Amino acid sequence: CASSHRTSGGVGEQYF. The variable domain in full, completed from reference TRBV7-9 and TRBJ2-7, reads DTGVSQNPRHKITKRGQNVTFRCDPISEHNRLYWYRQTLGQGPEFLTYFQNEAQLEKSRLLSDRFSAERPKGSFSTLEIQRTEQGDSAMYLCASSHRTSGGVGEQYFGPGTRLTVT.

The V gene is TRBV6-5, the J gene TRBJ1-5; D might be TRBD1 (5 bases). The CDR3 is 14 residues long. Germline CDR1 and CDR2: MNHEY and SVGAGI. Trimming left V 3 bases short and J 5 bases short, with 11 bases between. CDR3 amino acids: CASSYPQGYQPQHF. Here the CDR3 DNA reads TGTGCCAGCAGTTATCCCCAGGGATATCAGCCCCAGCATTTT.

In its sample, this clone was seen once. The chain has TRBV19 and TRBJ2-3; D uncertain. V lost 1 base and J lost 5, with 4 bases in between. Germline CDR1 reads LNHDA; CDR2 reads SQIVND (reference sequence). The CDR3 sequence is 12 residues long. The DNA of the CDR3 is TGTGCCAGTAGTATAGGTATAGATACGCAGTATTTT. As protein: CASSIGIDTQYF. Full variable domain (rest looked up from reference TRBV19 and TRBJ2-3): DGGITQSPKYLFRKEGQNVTLSCEQNLNHDAMYWYRQDPGQGLRLIYYSQIVNDFQKGDIAEGYSVSREKKESFPLTVTSAQKNPTAFYLCASSIGIDTQYFGPGTRLTVL.

This chain uses TRBV18 with TRBJ1-1; D not certain. The CDR3 consists of 14 residues. In germline, CDR1 is KGHSH, CDR2 LQKENI. V was cut by 1 base and J by 3 bases, with 9 bases left in between. The CDR3 protein is CASSPQEGYTEAFF. DNA for the CDR3: TGTGCCAGCTCACCACAAGAGGGTTACACTGAAGCTTTCTTT.